These 19 T cell receptor beta chains share one sample of origin, sequenced in a study of blood T cell repertoires in COVID-19. Profiled with immunoSEQ multiplex PCR; TCRdb holds only in-frame clones, not every one. The table lists about 12,000 clones, 85% to 90% of them singletons. Sequenced: peripheral blood. The receptors were sampled from a woman in her sixties with active COVID-19.

V and J are TRBV2 and TRBJ2-3; D unresolved. Germline-derived CDR1 and CDR2 are SNHLY and FYNNEI. The CDR3 extends over 12 amino acids. Trimming removed 4 bases at V and 6 bases at J, with 8 bases between. Written as DNA, the CDR3 is TGTGCCAGCAGTGTTCGGGTGGATACGCAGTATTTT. This codes for CASSVRVDTQYF.

The V gene is TRBV18, the J gene TRBJ2-3, with a possible D match to TRBD1 (6 bases). The CDR3 totals 14 residues. V dropped 3 bases and J dropped 4 bases, with 11 bases sitting between them. Germline assignment: CDR1 KGHSH and CDR2 LQKENI. The CDR3 sequence is CASSPTGSADTQYF. The CDR3 nucleotides are TGTGCCAGCTCACCTACAGGGTCGGCAGATACGCAGTATTTT.

V usage is TRBV10-2 and J usage is TRBJ2-2; D may be TRBD1 (6 bases). The ends were cut back, 5 bases at V and 4 bases at J, with 11 bases in the middle. CDR1 WSHSY and CDR2 SAAADI come from the germline V gene. The CDR3 sequence is 14 residues long. This CDR3 is CASSTGISTGELFF. CDR3 in DNA: TGCGCCAGCAGTACAGGGATCTCCACCGGGGAGCTGTTTTTT.

V usage is TRBV28 and J usage is TRBJ1-1, with a tentative D call TRBD1 (5 bases). V lost 5 bases and J 11 bases, leaving 15 bases between the germline ends. CDR3 length equals 12 residues. In germline, CDR1 is MDHEN, CDR2 SYDVKM. The CDR3 spells CASSRSGGGAFF. The CDR3 nucleotides read TGTGCCAGCAGTCGATCGGGGGGAGGGGCTTTCTTT.

The chain links TRBV15 to TRBJ2-1, with a possible D match to TRBD1 (7 bases). V lost 4 bases and J lost 7, with 17 bases in between. The CDR3 runs to 15 residues. CDR1 and CDR2 (germline): LNHNV, YYDKDF (reference sequence). CDR3 amino acids: CATSTGGHGDNEQFF. In DNA, the CDR3 is TGTGCCACCAGCACAGGGGGGCACGGGGATAATGAGCAGTTCTTC.

The chain uses TRBV10-3 and TRBJ1-2; 8 bases match TRBD1. This CDR3 spans 13 amino acids. Losses at the gene ends were 2 bases for V and 7 bases for J; bases not matched to a gene: 3. Germline loops: CDR1 ENHRY, CDR2 SYGVKD. CDR3 residues: CAISEGTGGGYTF. The CDR3 nucleotides read TGTGCCATCAGTGAGGGAACAGGGGGTGGCTACACCTTC.

This sequence joins TRBV30 and TRBJ2-7, with 9 bases identical to TRBD2. With V trimmed by 2 bases and J by 3 bases, 5 bases remained unmatched. This CDR3 has 14 amino acids. CDR1 GTSNPN and CDR2 SVGIG come from the germline V gene (reference sequence). CDR3 in amino acids: CAWSPGTSYYEQYV. The CDR3 region has the DNA TGTGCCTGGAGTCCTGGGACTAGCTACTACGAGCAGTACGTC.

The chain employs TRBV11-1 and TRBJ1-1; 9 positions agree with TRBD1. This CDR3 is built from 15 residues. V lost 6 bases, J lost 0 bases, and 5 bases stayed unmatched. The germline V gene encodes CDR1 SGHAT and CDR2 FQDESV (reference sequence). In nucleotides, the CDR3 is TGTGCCAGCAGTCCGAACAGGGGGCTGAACACTGAAGCTTTCTTT. It codes for CASSPNRGLNTEAFF.

This sequence joins TRBV5-4 and TRBJ2-1; tentatively, D is TRBD2 (6 bases). Germline assignment: CDR1 SGHNT and CDR2 YYREEE (reference sequence). The CDR3 covers 16 residues. With 2 bases removed from V and 6 bases from J, the gap between germline ends came to 18 bases. The CDR3 bases are TGTGCCAGCAGCTTCGGGAGCGGTAAGGATTCCAATGAGCAGTTCTTC. The encoded protein is CASSFGSGKDSNEQFF.

CDR3: CASSSREWGNQPQHF. The CDR3 DNA reads TGTGCCAGCAGTAGCCGGGAGTGGGGCAATCAGCCCCAGCATTTT. V and J are TRBV28 and TRBJ1-5, with D unresolved. CDR1 is MDHEN and CDR2 is SYDVKM in the germline V gene. This CDR3 spans 15 amino acids. V was trimmed by 5 bases and J by 2 bases, leaving 13 bases between them.

J is TRBJ2-1 and V is TRBV10-3, with D uncertain. CDR3 length: 15 residues. Germline V gene data show CDR1 as ENHRY and CDR2 as SYGVKD. Trimming shortened V by 0 bases and J by 8 bases, and 14 bases separated the two germline ends. Here the CDR3 DNA reads TGTGCCATCAGTGAGTCGAGCGCACTCGATTATGAGCAGTTCTTC. It is translated as CAISESSALDYEQFF.

The J gene is TRBJ1-5, the V gene TRBV19; 7 positions match TRBD1. With V trimmed by 4 bases and J by 2 bases, 11 bases remained unmatched. Germline V lookup: CDR1 LNHDA, CDR2 SQIVND (reference sequence). CDR3 length: 17 residues. This CDR3 is CASSKPTGIRGNQPQHF. DNA for the CDR3: TGTGCCAGTAGTAAGCCGACAGGGATTAGGGGCAATCAGCCCCAGCATTTT.

The rearrangement uses TRBV7-2 and TRBJ2-2, with D unclear. The germline gives CDR1 SGHTA, CDR2 FQGNSA. V lost 4 bases, J lost 5 bases, and 5 bases lay in between. CDR3 length equals 12 residues. The CDR3 DNA sequence: TGTGCCAGCAGCTCGAGGACCGGGGAGCTGTTTTTT. Protein: CASSSRTGELFF.

The chain uses TRBV9 and TRBJ2-2; maybe TRBD2 (6 bases). The CDR3 length is 16 residues. V was trimmed by 0 bases and J by 4 bases, leaving 13 bases between them. The germline V gene has CDR1 SGDLS and CDR2 YYNGEE. The DNA of the CDR3 is TGTGCCAGCAGCGTAGCTACAGTCGGGAGCACCGGGGAGCTGTTTTTT. Protein sequence: CASSVATVGSTGELFF.

This clone was seen just once. The CDR3 here is CAWSVQSNEKLFF. CDR3 coding DNA: TGTGCCTGGAGTGTACAGTCGAATGAAAAACTGTTTTTT. The chain uses TRBV30 and TRBJ1-4; unclear D gene. The CDR3 contains 13 residues. Trimming stripped 0 bases from V and 5 bases from J, with 7 bases between. The germline V gene has CDR1 GTSNPN and CDR2 SVGIG (reference sequence).

V and J are TRBV6-5 and TRBJ2-1; 12 bases match TRBD1. Germline lookup yields CDR1 MNHEY and CDR2 SVGAGI. The CDR3 consists of 12 residues. V shed 4 bases, J shed 15 bases, and the junction held 4 bases outside the gene matches. The CDR3 region has the DNA TGTGCCAGCAGTTTTGGGACAGGGGGCCTGTTCTTC. Translating it yields CASSFGTGGLFF.

The chain links TRBV27 to TRBJ1-2; TRBD1 matches at 7 bases. The CDR3 is 12 amino acids. The V gene end was trimmed by 5 bases and the J gene end by 8 bases; junction bases not matched to a gene: 5. Per the germline V gene, CDR1 is MNHEY and CDR2 is SMNVEV (reference sequence). CDR3 coding DNA: TGTGCCAGCAGTGGGTACAGGGGCGGCTACACCTTC. Amino acid sequence: CASSGYRGGYTF.

The chain combines TRBV28 with TRBJ2-5; D not resolved. Trimming pared 2 bases from V and 0 bases from J, leaving 10 bases between. Germline loops: CDR1 MDHEN, CDR2 SYDVKM. The CDR3 contains 15 residues. CDR3 loop: CASSLRVADQETQYF. DNA of the CDR3: TGTGCCAGCAGTTTACGCGTCGCGGACCAAGAGACCCAGTACTTC. Full variable domain (rest looked up from reference TRBV28 and TRBJ2-5): DVKVTQSSRYLVKRTGEKVFLECVQDMDHENMFWYRQDPGLGLRLIYFSYDVKMKEKGDIPEGYSVSREKKERFSLILESASTNQTSMYLCASSLRVADQETQYFGPGTRLLVL.

The J gene is TRBJ1-6, the V gene TRBV3-1 (or the pseudogene TRBV3-2), with 10 bases lining up with TRBD1. This CDR3 region has 15 residues. J lost 8 bases, V lost 2 bases, and 3 bases had no gene match. CDR1 is LGHDT and CDR2 is YNNKEL in the germline V gene (reference sequence). This chain's CDR3 is CASSQSGTGDSPLHF. CDR3 in DNA: TGTGCCAGCAGCCAATCCGGGACAGGGGATTCACCCCTCCACTTT.